What follows are 23 T cell receptor beta chains derived from one specimen sequenced in a study of molecular identifiers for immune sequencing clone quantification. TCRdb reprocessed the PCR reads with MiXCR, giving one entry per CDR3 protein. The sample shows roughly 90,000 distinct CDR3 sequences, about 23% of them seen only once. The sequencing sample was made of naive CD8+ T cells from blood, with Jurkat cell RNA spiked in. Subset reported: FACS-sorted CD8+CD4-CCR7+CD45RA+ naive T cells. These receptors all come from a human donor in good health. Some libraries in this study had Jurkat cell RNA spiked in.

This clonotype appeared once. The chain combines TRBV11-2 with TRBJ2-1, with 8 bases fitting TRBD2. V trimming: 5 bases; J trimming: 2 bases; junction bases outside the gene matches: 8. This CDR3 region has 16 residues. Germline values: CDR1 SGHAT, CDR2 FQNNGV. The CDR3 loop is CASSRSGGSTYNEQFF. The CDR3 region has the DNA TGTGCCAGCAGCAGAAGCGGGGGAAGTACCTACAATGAGCAGTTCTTC.

This clonotype occurred once. The junction differs from germline at one of its ends, possibly a read error. The chain is built from TRBV5-1 and TRBJ2-5; D possibly corresponds to TRBD1 (6 bases). This CDR3 has 15 amino acids. Germline assignment: CDR1 SGHRS and CDR2 YFSETQ. The chain's CDR3 is CASSLGDRCQESQYF. The CDR3 coding sequence is TGCGCCAGCAGCTTGGGAGACAGGTGTCAGGAGAGCCAGTACTTC.

Concerning this clonotype: A clone one base away is much larger, so this may be a read error. The rearrangement uses TRBV3-1 and TRBJ2-3; the D is unclear. The CDR3 contains 13 residues. Germline-derived CDR1 and CDR2 are LGHDT and YNNKEL (reference sequence). CDR3 in DNA: TGTGCCAGCAGCCAAGATACCGCAGATACGCAGAATTTT. Translating gives CASSQDTADTQNF.

For this clonotype: This could be a read error, since a much larger clone is one nucleotide away. Since the CDR3 does not end with the conserved phenylalanine or tryptophan, this likely comes from a read error. The CDR3 protein is CASSYAQALNTEAFV. The DNA for the CDR3 is TGTGCCAGCAGTTACGCCCAGGCCTTGAACACTGAAGCTTTCGTT. This chain connects TRBV6-5 to TRBJ1-1; D is uncertain. CDR3 length: 15 amino acids. V dropped 2 bases and J dropped 0 bases, with 10 bases sitting between them. CDR1 is MNHEY, CDR2 SVGAGI, per germline.

The CDR3 region is CATSAGTSGGFGETQYF. The CDR3 coding sequence is TGTGCCACCAGTGCCGGGACTAGCGGGGGTTTCGGAGAGACCCAGTACTTC. The chain links TRBV24-1 to TRBJ2-5; TRBD2 aligns across 14 bases. This CDR3 region has 17 residues. V was pared by 5 bases and J by 4 bases, with 8 bases of the junction left unmatched. Germline CDR1 reads KGHDR; CDR2 reads SFDVKD.

This clonotype was seen at least ten times. The CDR3 region has the DNA TGCAGCGTTGAAGATCGGCCAGGGGACGAGCAGTACTTC. Translated: CSVEDRPGDEQYF. The genes are TRBV29-1 and TRBJ2-7; D is possibly TRBD1 (6 bases). V lost 0 bases to trimming and J lost 5 bases, with 11 bases between them. Germline values: CDR1 SQVTM, CDR2 ANQGSEA. The CDR3 has 13 amino acids.

A note on this clonotype: Germline is not matched at one junction end, which may reflect a read error. The chain combines TRBV7-6 with TRBJ2-5, with D perhaps matching TRBD1 (6 bases). The CDR3 loop spans 17 amino acids. The germline CDR1 and CDR2 sequences are SGHVS and FNYEAQ. The CDR3, as DNA: TGTGCCAGCAGCTTAGAAACACAGGGTTGGGGCCAAGGGACCCAGTACTTC. This gives the protein CASSLETQGWGQGTQYF.

A few counts support this clonotype. V is TRBV4-3 and J is TRBJ2-7; either TRBD1 or TRBD2 may fit D (5 bases each). The V gene's germline CDR1 is LGHNA and CDR2 YSLEER. V lost 0 bases to trimming and J lost 2 bases, with 11 bases between them. The CDR3 has 15 residues. DNA of the CDR3: TGCGCCAGCAGCCAAGATTTTGGGGGACCCTACGAGCAGTACTTC. Its protein product is CASSQDFGGPYEQYF.

About this clonotype itself: This may be a read error: a much more frequent sequence differs by one nucleotide. This chain links TRBV9 with TRBJ1-1, with unresolved D. There are 14 residues in the CDR3. The germline V gene encodes CDR1 SGDLS and CDR2 YYNGEE. This CDR3 is CVSSVGGVSTEAFF. The CDR3 DNA reads as TGTGTCAGCAGCGTAGGTGGGGTTTCCACTGAAGCTTTCTTT.

This clonotype was seen a handful of times. The V call is TRBV20-1, the J call TRBJ2-7; a weak D match, TRBD2 (6 bases). V was trimmed by 2 bases and J by 0 bases, leaving 17 bases between them. The length of the CDR3 is 16 residues. Germline CDR1 is DFQATT and CDR2 is SNEGSKA (reference sequence). The CDR3: CSARIAERISSYEQYF. The CDR3 coding sequence is TGCAGTGCTAGAATAGCGGAGCGAATAAGCTCCTACGAGCAGTACTTC.

The V and J genes are TRBV19 and TRBJ1-5, with D possibly being TRBD1 (5 bases). Germline V gives CDR1 LNHDA, CDR2 SQIVND (reference sequence). V dropped 2 bases and J dropped 6 bases, with 8 bases sitting between them. The CDR3 covers 13 residues. The CDR3 sequence: CASSIQGGQPQHF. CDR3 coding DNA: TGTGCCAGTAGTATACAGGGCGGTCAGCCCCAGCATTTT.

This clonotype came up many times. The chain has TRBV19 and TRBJ1-5, with D maybe TRBD1 (5 bases). The CDR3 has 15 residues. V lost 5 bases and J 1 base, leaving 12 bases between the germline ends. Per germline, CDR1 LNHDA and CDR2 SQIVND (reference sequence). CDR3 protein: CASSWGTRSNQPQHF. Written as DNA, the CDR3 is TGTGCCAGTAGTTGGGGGACTAGGAGCAATCAGCCCCAGCATTTT.

As regards this clonotype: The CDR3 end shows no conserved phenylalanine or tryptophan, and so a read error is likely. No DNA is shown, since the ends of the CDR3 on it are uncertain; the CDR3 is the one TCRdb lists. The chain carries TRBV3-1 and TRBJ2-3; the table's TRBD2 call for D was not verified on the DNA. Germline CDR1 and CDR2: LGHDT and YNNKEL (reference sequence). The CDR3 is 16 amino acids long, termini counted. The CDR3: CASGEVSGAYTDTQDV.

This clonotype was seen only once. A much larger clone is a single base away; this may be a read error. The rearrangement uses TRBV27 and TRBJ2-7; 8 bases agree with TRBD1. V lost 6 bases, J lost 2 bases, and 3 bases stayed unmatched. Germline lookup yields CDR1 MNHEY and CDR2 SMNVEV (reference sequence). CDR3 length: 13 residues. CDR3 sequence reads: CASRPQGAYEQYF. The CDR3 region has the DNA TGTGCCAGCAGGCCACAGGGGGCCTACGAGCAGTACTTC.

This clonotype occurred many times. The gene calls are TRBV12-3 or TRBV12-4 and TRBJ2-3, with 12 bases matching TRBD2. After removal of 6 bases from V and 2 bases from J, the junction contained 6 bases not matched to a gene. This CDR3 comprises 16 residues. CDR3 nucleotides: TGTGCCAGCAGCCAAGGACTAGCGGGATTCACAGATACGCAGTATTTT. Its protein is CASSQGLAGFTDTQYF.

This clonotype was picked up many times. The chain links TRBV6-6 to TRBJ2-7; TRBD1 is a possible D gene (6 bases). V dropped 5 bases and J dropped 1 base, with 9 bases sitting between them. Germline V lookup: CDR1 MNHNY, CDR2 SVGAGI (reference sequence). CDR3 size: 13 residues. In DNA form, the CDR3 reads TGTGCCAGCAGTACCGGACAGTCCTACGAGCAGTACTTC. This gives the protein CASSTGQSYEQYF.

This clonotype was picked up a small number of times. This chain uses TRBV27 with TRBJ1-5; the D gene is possibly TRBD1 (6 bases). V was clipped by 5 bases and J by 7 bases, with 12 bases between them. The CDR3 runs 13 residues. In germline, CDR1 is MNHEY, CDR2 SMNVEV (reference sequence). CDR3 loop: CASSRRGVQPQHF. The CDR3 region has the DNA TGTGCCAGCAGTAGGAGGGGGGTACAGCCCCAGCATTTT.

In its sample, this clonotype was seen a few times. The chain employs TRBV7-9 and TRBJ2-2; TRBD2 might be the D (6 bases). This CDR3 is built from 14 residues. Trimming left V 1 base short and J 5 bases short, with 8 bases between. The germline CDR1 and CDR2 sequences are SEHNR and FQNEAQ (reference sequence). CDR3 protein: CASSLVGGTGELFF. Here the CDR3 DNA reads TGTGCCAGCAGCTTAGTCGGAGGGACCGGGGAGCTGTTTTTT.

The genes are TRBV4-1 and TRBJ2-2, with 8 bases lining up with TRBD2. Germline V gives CDR1 MGHRA, CDR2 YSYEKL. V lost 5 bases, J lost 1 base, and 3 bases stayed unmatched. CDR3 length: 15 amino acids. This CDR3 reads CASSYSGENTGELFF. The DNA of the CDR3 is TGCGCCAGCAGCTATAGCGGGGAGAACACCGGGGAGCTGTTTTTT.

The chain joins TRBV6-2 or TRBV6-3 to TRBJ1-1; D ambiguous. Trimming took off 4 bases at V and 3 bases at J, with 12 bases between the two ends. The CDR3 has 14 amino acids. The germline CDR1 and CDR2 sequences are MNHEY and SVGEGT. The CDR3 sequence: CASSFTLLDTEAFF. CDR3 nucleotide sequence: TGTGCCAGCAGTTTTACCCTCTTGGACACTGAAGCTTTCTTT.

The V and J genes are TRBV2 and TRBJ2-5; D is uncertain. The CDR3 extends over 17 amino acids. The V end lost 1 base, the J end lost 4 bases, and 19 bases lay between the germline ends. Germline loops: CDR1 SNHLY, CDR2 FYNNEI. CDR3 in amino acids: CASSEGLRQTAGETQYF. CDR3 nucleotides: TGTGCCAGCAGTGAAGGGCTCAGGCAAACGGCCGGAGAGACCCAGTACTTC.

Ten or more counts support this clonotype. The chain recombines TRBV5-1 with TRBJ2-2; 10 positions match TRBD1. Trimming cost V 6 bases and J 7 bases; bases outside gene matches: 6. Looked up from germline, CDR1 is SGHRS and CDR2 is YFSETQ. The CDR3 contains 14 residues. CDR3 sequence reads: CASNHDRGLGELFF. CDR3 nucleotides: TGCGCCAGCAACCATGACAGGGGGCTCGGGGAGCTGTTTTTT.

This clonotype was found a few times. The V gene is TRBV27, the J gene TRBJ2-7; maybe TRBD2 (6 bases). V dropped 0 bases and J dropped 0 bases, with 9 bases sitting between them. CDR1 MNHEY and CDR2 SMNVEV come from the germline V gene (reference sequence). This CDR3 spans 15 amino acids. CDR3 in amino acids: CASSLSGSPSYEQYF. CDR3 in DNA: TGTGCCAGCAGTTTATCCGGGAGTCCCTCCTACGAGCAGTACTTC.